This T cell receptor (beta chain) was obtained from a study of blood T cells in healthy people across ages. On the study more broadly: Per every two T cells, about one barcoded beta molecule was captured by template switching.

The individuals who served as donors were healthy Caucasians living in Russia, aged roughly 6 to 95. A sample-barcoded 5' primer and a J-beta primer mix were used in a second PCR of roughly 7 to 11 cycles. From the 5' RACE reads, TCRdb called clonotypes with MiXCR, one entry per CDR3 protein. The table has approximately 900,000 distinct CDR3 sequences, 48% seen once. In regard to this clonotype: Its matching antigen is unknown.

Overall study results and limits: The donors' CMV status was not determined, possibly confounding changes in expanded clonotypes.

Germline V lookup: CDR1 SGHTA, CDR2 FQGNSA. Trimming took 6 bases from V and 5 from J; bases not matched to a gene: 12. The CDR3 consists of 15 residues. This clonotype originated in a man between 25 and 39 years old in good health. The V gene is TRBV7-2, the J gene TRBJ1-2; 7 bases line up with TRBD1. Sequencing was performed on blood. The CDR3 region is CASRKPTGTEYGYTF. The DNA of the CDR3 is TGTGCCAGCAGGAAACCGACCGGGACAGAGTATGGCTACACCTTC.